A selection of T cell receptor beta chains follows, all from one sample in a study of T cells in Graves' hyperthyroidism and ophthalmopathy. TCRdb recomputed calls from the multiplex PCR reads with MiXCR, one row per CDR3 protein. Of roughly 500,000 distinct CDR3 sequences in the sample, 46% were seen once. Sequencing was performed on peripheral blood or thyroid tissue (not recorded which). The receptors here all came from an adult woman with Graves' disease, either hyperthyroidism or ophthalmopathy (not recorded which). Each CDR3 is given with its conserved first and last residue. A D gene is named only where the DNA matches it firmly. Where a row states a size, it is once, few, many or the class of an expanded clone; other rows omit it.

TRBV4-2	TRBJ1-2	.	many	CASSRPPGGADYGYTF	TGTGCCAGCAGCCGGCCTCCGGGGGGCGCGGACTATGGCTACACCTTC
TRBV7-9	TRBJ2-7	.	.	CASSHPPERQTYEQYF	TGTGCCAGCAGCCATCCCCCCGAAAGGCAAACCTACGAGCAGTACTTC
TRBV7-9	TRBJ2-7	TRBD2	once	CASSSRLAGDYEQYF	TGTGCCAGCAGCTCTCGACTAGCGGGGGACTACGAGCAGTACTTC
TRBV6-2/TRBV6-3	TRBJ2-5	TRBD2	few	CASSIPSGSRRETQYF	TGTGCCAGCAGTATCCCTAGCGGGAGCCGGAGAGAGACCCAGTACTTC
TRBV7-9	TRBJ2-7	.	.	CASSPPSHYEQYF	TGTGCCAGCAGCCCTCCGTCGCACTACGAGCAGTACTTC
TRBV7-9	TRBJ2-5	.	.	CASSSAWRETQYF	TGTGCCAGCAGCTCGGCCTGGAGAGAGACCCAGTACTTC
TRBV7-3	TRBJ1-2	.	many	CASSSTMTGSLTF	TGTGCCAGCAGCTCGACGATGACAGGATCATTAACCTTC
TRBV24-1	TRBJ2-5	.	many	CATERRDPRRGWETQYF	TGTGCCACCGAACGCAGGGACCCAAGGCGAGGGTGGGAGACCCAGTACTTC
TRBV27	TRBJ1-2	.	many	CASSLFVGNGYTF	TGTGCCAGCAGTTTATTTGTGGGGAATGGCTACACCTTC
TRBV4-2	TRBJ1-1	.	.	CASSQSGDEAFF	TGTGCCAGCAGCCAAAGTGGGGACGAAGCTTTCTTT
TRBV7-2	TRBJ2-5	.	.	CASSRLGLETQYF	TGTGCCAGCAGCCGCCTCGGGCTAGAGACCCAGTACTTC
TRBV20-1	TRBJ1-5	.	.	CSAKAQQSHQPQHF	TGCAGTGCTAAGGCCCAGCAGTCCCATCAGCCCCAGCATTTT
TRBV20-1	TRBJ1-5	.	.	CSASLTGNQPQHF	TGCAGTGCTAGCCTGACAGGCAATCAGCCCCAGCATTTT
TRBV24-1	TRBJ2-7	TRBD1	few	CATSDSTGTGEDEQYF	TGTGCCACCAGTGATTCCACCGGGACAGGGGAAGACGAGCAGTACTTC
TRBV4-1	TRBJ1-6	.	many	CASSQDRLGQTDSPLHF	TGCGCCAGCAGCCAAGATCGGCTTGGCCAGACGGATTCACCCCTCCACTTT
TRBV20-1	TRBJ1-6	TRBD1	many	CSASGTGYSPLHF	TGCAGTGCGTCCGGGACAGGGTATTCACCCCTCCACTTT
TRBV7-9	TRBJ1-1	.	.	CASYHNYQGAGTEAFF	TGTGCCAGCTACCACAATTATCAGGGTGCGGGCACTGAAGCTTTCTTT
TRBV19	TRBJ1-5	.	.	CASSIFDQPQHF	TGTGCCAGTAGTATTTTCGATCAGCCCCAGCATTTT
TRBV7-2	TRBJ2-7	.	.	CASSYSPYNEQYF	TGTGCCAGCAGCTATAGTCCGTACAATGAGCAGTACTTC
TRBV15	TRBJ1-1	.	few	CATSGKVGNTEAFF	TGTGCCACCAGCGGCAAGGTAGGGAACACTGAAGCTTTCTTT
TRBV9	TRBJ1-6	.	.	CASSVGGGSDSPLHF	TGTGCCAGCAGCGTAGGTGGGGGCTCAGACTCACCCCTCCACTTT
TRBV7-2	TRBJ1-1	.	.	CASSPTRGLNTEAFF	TGTGCCAGCAGCCCAACCCGGGGTCTGAACACTGAAGCTTTCTTT
TRBV7-8	TRBJ1-6	.	few	CASSDQGNSSLHF	TGTGCCAGCAGTGATCAGGGGAATTCATCCCTCCACTTT
TRBV3-1	TRBJ2-7	TRBD2	many	CASSQVPSGGEQYF	TGTGCCAGCAGCCAAGTCCCATCGGGGGGCGAGCAGTACTTC
TRBV2	TRBJ2-6	TRBD2	.	CATLSRLAGGHNSGANVLTF	TGTGCCACCTTATCACGACTAGCGGGGGGTCACAACTCTGGGGCCAACGTCCTGACTTTC
TRBV2	TRBJ1-2	.	once	CASSDLSGSGYTF	TGTGCCAGCAGTGATTTGTCAGGGTCAGGCTACACCTTC
TRBV7-2	TRBJ2-5	.	.	CASSAGPSGRLQETQYF	TGTGCCAGCAGCGCCGGCCCGTCGGGACGGTTGCAAGAGACCCAGTACTTC
TRBV2	TRBJ1-2	.	few	CASSESGLYGYTF	TGTGCCAGCAGTGAGTCCGGGCTCTATGGCTACACCTTC
TRBV19	TRBJ1-1	.	many	CASSIVGRGNTEAFF	TGTGCCAGTAGTATAGTAGGCAGGGGGAACACTGAAGCTTTCTTT
TRBV7-2	TRBJ2-7	.	many	CASSSHMGEQYF	TGTGCCAGCAGCTCCCACATGGGGGAGCAGTACTTC
TRBV19	TRBJ2-5	TRBD1	.	CASRHRDSTTETQYF	TGTGCCAGCAGGCACCGGGACAGCACGACGGAGACCCAGTACTTC
TRBV30	TRBJ1-1	TRBD1	many	CAWSGTGRTEAFF	TGTGCCTGGTCCGGGACAGGGCGGACTGAAGCTTTCTTT
TRBV29-1	TRBJ1-2	.	.	CSVEGGTEGYGYTF	TGCAGCGTTGAAGGGGGAACAGAGGGGTATGGCTACACCTTC
TRBV15	TRBJ1-5	.	.	CATSSTNSNQPQHF	TGTGCCACCAGCAGCACCAATAGCAATCAGCCCCAGCATTTT
TRBV7-2	TRBJ2-5	TRBD2	many	CASSLDRLAGGGETQYF	TGTGCCAGCAGCTTAGACAGACTAGCGGGGGGGGGAGAGACCCAGTACTTC
TRBV2	TRBJ2-6	.	.	CASSPPGLFGANVLTF	TGTGCCAGCTCACCCCCGGGACTTTTTGGGGCCAACGTCCTGACTTTC
TRBV14	TRBJ1-6	.	.	CASSQRRDRSSPLHF	TGTGCCAGCAGCCAACGCCGGGATCGGAGTTCACCCCTCCACTTT
TRBV14	TRBJ2-5	.	many	CASSQPTAAVQETQYF	TGTGCCAGCAGCCAACCCACAGCGGCAGTTCAAGAGACCCAGTACTTC
TRBV20-1	TRBJ2-2	TRBD2	.	CSVRTSGYTGELFF	TGCAGTGTTAGAACTAGCGGCTACACCGGGGAGCTGTTTTTT
TRBV7-9	TRBJ2-5	.	.	CASSAWTGRWTQYF	TGTGCCAGCAGCGCCTGGACGGGAAGATGGACCCAGTACTTC
TRBV29-1	TRBJ2-7	.	many	CSVGRGSSYEQYF	TGCAGCGTAGGACGGGGGAGCTCCTACGAGCAGTACTTC
TRBV7-8	TRBJ1-3	TRBD1	.	CASSLGPLGQGTGNTIYF	TGTGCCAGCAGCTTAGGTCCATTGGGACAGGGGACGGGCAACACCATATATTTT
TRBV5-1	TRBJ1-4	.	.	CASSLVGRASATNEKLFF	TGCGCCAGCAGCTTGGTTGGCAGGGCATCCGCAACTAATGAAAAACTGTTTTTT
TRBV25-1	TRBJ2-7	.	.	CASSAISYEQYF	TGTGCCAGCAGTGCGATCTCCTACGAGCAGTACTTC
TRBV10-2	TRBJ2-6	.	.	CASSERIIRDTITSGANVLTF	TGCGCCAGCAGTGAGAGAATAATCCGGGACACCATCACCTCTGGGGCCAACGTCCTGACTTTC
TRBV7-9	TRBJ1-2	.	few	CASSLVPANNYGYTF	TGTGCCAGCAGCTTAGTACCGGCGAACAACTATGGCTACACCTTC
TRBV20-1	TRBJ1-3	TRBD1	.	CSALGTVGNTIYF	TGCAGTGCGCTCGGGACAGTTGGAAACACCATATATTTT
TRBV7-2	TRBJ1-5	TRBD1	few	CASSRRQGNSNQPQHF	TGTGCCAGCAGCCGAAGACAGGGAAATAGCAATCAGCCCCAGCATTTT
TRBV7-8	TRBJ2-7	.	.	CASSVGGPREQYF	TGTGCCAGCAGCGTCGGGGGTCCTCGCGAGCAGTACTTC
TRBV28	TRBJ2-5	TRBD1	few	CASTRGDSEEETQYF	TGTGCCAGCACCCGAGGGGACAGCGAAGAAGAGACCCAGTACTTC
TRBV7-2	TRBJ2-7	.	.	CASSLASGRNYEQYF	TGTGCCAGCAGCTTAGCGAGCGGCAGGAACTACGAGCAGTACTTC
TRBV5-8	TRBJ2-2	.	.	CAILTNTGELFF	TGTGCCATCCTTACAAACACCGGGGAGCTGTTTTTT
TRBV7-9	TRBJ2-3	TRBD1	few	CASSLGGTGKPNTQYF	TGTGCCAGCAGCTTAGGAGGGACAGGGAAACCCAATACGCAGTATTTT
TRBV7-8	TRBJ2-1	TRBD1	.	CASSWGQAGNNEQFF	TGTGCCAGCAGCTGGGGACAGGCAGGAAACAATGAGCAGTTCTTC
TRBV9	TRBJ1-1	TRBD1	many	CASSPGTGWNTEAFF	TGTGCCAGCAGCCCAGGGACAGGATGGAACACTGAAGCTTTCTTT